Following are 12 T cell receptor beta chains from one sample sequenced in a study of TIL therapy for anti-PD-1-resistant metastatic lung cancer. The immunoSEQ assay was v3. Assay used: immunoSEQ multiplex PCR; TCRdb lists only in-frame clones, some missing. In the table there are tens of thousands of clones, around 90% of which are singletons. Time point indicated: pre-treatment sample, taken before nivolumab and TIL therapy. The starting material was blood, obtained at baseline. All receptors come from a person between 25 and 79 years old with non-small cell lung cancer.

This chain joins TRBV18 and TRBJ1-2, with a tentative D call TRBD1 (5 bases). Germline CDR1 is KGHSH and CDR2 is LQKENI. V was cut by 3 bases and J by 3 bases, with 5 bases left in between. The CDR3 runs to 12 residues. The CDR3 DNA follows: TGTGCCAGCTCACCGGGGGACTATGGCTACACCTTC. Its protein is CASSPGDYGYTF.

The V and J genes are TRBV10-3 and TRBJ2-3, with 11 bases fitting TRBD2. J was trimmed by 0 bases and V by 2 bases; bases with no gene match: 13. This CDR3 has 20 residues. Germline V gene sequence: CDR1 ENHRY, CDR2 SYGVKD. DNA for the CDR3: TGTGCCATCAGTGAGGGACTAGCGGGCGCCTTTAGATCTAGCACAGATACGCAGTATTTT. Translated, it gives CAISEGLAGAFRSSTDTQYF.

The chain joins TRBV20-1 to TRBJ2-1, with 8 bases lining up with TRBD2. The germline V gene encodes CDR1 DFQATT and CDR2 SNEGSKA (reference sequence). The CDR3 contains 10 residues. The CDR3 region has the DNA TGCGCCGGGAGGGCCGATGAGCAGTTCTTC. Amino acids: CAGRADEQFF.

The chain has TRBV5-1 and TRBJ1-5; 7 bases are a match to TRBD1. The CDR3 has 14 residues. V was clipped by 0 bases and J by 9 bases; unmatched bases: 6. The germline CDR1 and CDR2 sequences are SGHRS and YFSETQ. The chain's CDR3 is CASSLAAGGMPQHF. DNA for the CDR3: TGCGCCAGCAGCTTGGCCGCAGGGGGGATGCCCCAGCATTTT.

The chain carries TRBV5-4 and TRBJ2-7, with TRBD1 identical over 10 bases. The CDR3 consists of 15 residues. Germline loops: CDR1 SGHNT, CDR2 YYREEE (reference sequence). V dropped 4 bases and J dropped 4; count of bases not matched to a gene: 8. This chain's CDR3 is CASSEGVGQGYEQYF. The CDR3 bases are TGTGCCAGCAGCGAAGGTGTGGGACAGGGGTACGAGCAGTACTTC. Complete variable domain (other parts from reference TRBV5-4 and TRBJ2-7): ETGVTQSPTHLIKTRGQQVTLRCSSQSGHNTVSWYQQALGQGPQFIFQYYREEENGRGNFPPRFSGLQFPNYSSELNVNALELDDSALYLCASSEGVGQGYEQYFGPGTRLTVT.

The chain links TRBV28 to TRBJ1-6, with a tentative D call TRBD1 (5 bases). V dropped 1 base and J dropped 13 bases, with 17 bases sitting between them. CDR3 size: 15 residues. In germline, CDR1 is MDHEN, CDR2 SYDVKM. Written as DNA, the CDR3 is TGTGCCAGCAGTTTATTCGGGGGAAGAGTCACGCCCCTCCACTTT. Translated: CASSLFGGRVTPLHF.

The V call is TRBV4-1, the J call TRBJ2-5; D may be TRBD2 (6 bases). CDR3 length: 16 amino acids. Trimming took off 1 base at V and 5 bases at J, with 17 bases between the two ends. Germline V lookup: CDR1 MGHRA, CDR2 YSYEKL. CDR3 in amino acids: CASSQVGPGEGETQYF. In DNA form, the CDR3 reads TGCGCCAGCAGCCAAGTAGGGCCGGGAGAGGGCGAGACCCAGTACTTC.

This clone appeared once. The chain links TRBV5-1 to TRBJ1-4; D uncertain. The CDR3 covers 12 residues. Germline-derived CDR1 and CDR2 are SGHRS and YFSETQ. The V end lost 4 bases, the J end lost 7 bases, and 8 bases lay between the germline ends. CDR3 DNA sequence: TGCGCCAGCAGCCAGCTGGGTGAAAAACTGTTTTTT. As protein: CASSQLGEKLFF.

The chain joins TRBV12-5 to TRBJ1-5; 9 bases line up with TRBD1. The V gene end was trimmed by 4 bases and the J gene end by 4 bases; junction bases not matched to a gene: 5. CDR3 length: 15 residues. Germline values: CDR1 LGHNT, CDR2 FRNRAP. The CDR3 DNA reads as TGTGCTAGTGGTTCGGGACAGGGCCTTAATCAGCCCCAGCATTTT. This codes for CASGSGQGLNQPQHF.

This clone turned up a few times. This chain links TRBV5-1 with TRBJ1-1; D unclear. The length of the CDR3 is 14 residues. Deletions cut 5 bases from V and 1 base from J, with 12 bases between. CDR1 and CDR2 (germline): SGHRS, YFSETQ. DNA for the CDR3: TGCGCCAGCAGGGAGTCGGCGGCGAACACTGAAGCTTTCTTT. It specifies CASRESAANTEAFF.

The V and J genes are TRBV5-1 and TRBJ1-2, with D perhaps matching TRBD1 (5 bases). This CDR3 has 14 amino acids. Germline lookup yields CDR1 SGHRS and CDR2 YFSETQ. With 4 bases removed from V and 4 bases from J, the gap between germline ends came to 14 bases. The CDR3 bases are TGCGCCAGCAGCCCGGGGACGAGCGGCTATGGCTACACCTTC. Protein sequence: CASSPGTSGYGYTF.

This chain joins TRBV2 and TRBJ1-1; a possible D gene is TRBD1 (5 bases). V lost 7 bases to trimming and J lost 0 bases, with 9 bases between them. Germline V lookup: CDR1 SNHLY, CDR2 FYNNEI. The CDR3 is 13 residues long. DNA for the CDR3: TGTGCCAGCATACAGGACATGAACACTGAAGCTTTCTTT. As protein: CASIQDMNTEAFF. Supplemented by reference TRBV2 and TRBJ1-1, the full variable domain reads EPEVTQTPSHQVTQMGQEVILRCVPISNHLYFYWYRQILGQKVEFLVSFYNNEISEKSEIFDDQFSVERPDGSNFTLKIRSTKLEDSAMYFCASIQDMNTEAFFGQGTRLTVV.